This T cell receptor (beta chain) emerged from a study of blood T cell repertoires in COVID-19. As processed by the authors: Cell counts per sample came from amplifying reference gene primers. Assay used: immunoSEQ multiplex PCR; TCRdb lists only in-frame clones, some missing. V and J calls and clone size are as listed in that table; D and trimming were resolved from the DNA. In the table there are about 250,000 clones, 88% of which are singletons. The CDR3 loop spans 16 amino acids. Trimming took 5 bases from V and 4 from J, leaving 18 bases between them. CDR1 and CDR2 from the germline V gene are LGHDT and YNNKEL (reference sequence).

This receptor was identified in a woman aged 35 to 49 who had recovered from COVID-19. This chain links TRBV3-1 (or the pseudogene TRBV3-2) with TRBJ2-1; maybe TRBD2 (6 bases). Input material: peripheral blood. The CDR3 DNA sequence: TGTGCCAGCAGCTCCCCCCGACTAGACAATTACAATGAGCAGTTCTTC. This encodes CASSSPRLDNYNEQFF.